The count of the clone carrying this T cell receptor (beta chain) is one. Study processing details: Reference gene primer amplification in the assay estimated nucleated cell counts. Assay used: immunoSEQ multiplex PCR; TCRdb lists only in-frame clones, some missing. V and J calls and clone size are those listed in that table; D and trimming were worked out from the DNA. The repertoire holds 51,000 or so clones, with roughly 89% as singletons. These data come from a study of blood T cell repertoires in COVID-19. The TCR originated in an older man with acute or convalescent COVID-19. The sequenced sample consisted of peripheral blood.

CDR3 nucleotide sequence: TGTGCCAGCAGCCAAATCGGGACAAGTGAAGCTTTCTTT. This codes for CASSQIGTSEAFF. The genes are TRBV3-1 (or the pseudogene TRBV3-2) and TRBJ1-1; D perhaps matches TRBD1 (6 bases). V lost 2 bases to trimming and J lost 7 bases, with 11 bases between them. The germline CDR1 and CDR2 sequences are LGHDT and YNNKEL (reference sequence). This CDR3 comprises 13 residues.